This T cell receptor beta chain was sequenced in a study of CD8+ T cells in alopecia areata. General study findings and limits: Alopecia totalis/universalis scalp especially showed more expanded CD8+ clones than normal scalp.

This clone has a handful of counts. What it binds is unknown. Extraction and reverse transcription of RNA yielded cDNA as the sequencing template. Clones were sequenced by immunoSEQ multiplex PCR, and TCRdb holds only the in-frame ones, with some missing. This table has around 190,000 clones, roughly three fifths appearing once. This receptor was obtained from a human donor in good health. The sample consisted of CD8+ T cells sorted from blood.

The CDR3 here is CATHRGMNTEAFF. CDR3 nucleotide sequence: TGTGCCACCCACAGGGGAATGAACACTGAAGCTTTCTTT. The chain uses TRBV27 and TRBJ1-1, with 7 bases aligning to TRBD1. The V segment lost 10 bases and the J segment 0 bases; nucleotides outside the gene matches: 5. CDR1 is MNHEY, CDR2 SMNVEV, per germline (reference sequence). CDR3 size: 13 residues.